This entry describes one T cell receptor beta chain. The CDR3 is made up of 13 amino acids. The V gene's germline CDR1 is GTSNPN and CDR2 SVGIG (reference sequence). V gave up 4 bases and J gave up 7 bases; unmatched junction bases: 5. The record originates from a study of blood T cell repertoires in COVID-19. The assay was immunoSEQ multiplex PCR, and TCRdb's table has in-frame clones only and misses some. The repertoire has hundreds of thousands of clones, 82% of them found once; the top ten carry 4.7%. This chain links TRBV30 with TRBJ1-4, with 8 nucleotides matching TRBD1. The specimen was peripheral blood. The sequence was obtained from a woman in her 70s with acute or convalescent COVID-19. Here the CDR3 reads CAWTTGAGEKLFF. As DNA, the CDR3 is TGTGCCTGGACGACAGGGGCGGGTGAAAAACTGTTTTTT.